The clone carrying this T cell receptor (beta chain) has a count of ten or more. The antigen remains undetermined. Samples came from axillary lymph nodes draining the breast cancer. The record originates from a study of breast tumors, draining lymph nodes, adjacent tissues. Whole-study results and caveats: Data fit most tumor T cells coming from lymph node, expanding in tumor. Luminal-like breast cancer showed significantly greater tumor-nontumor repertoire similarity than basal-like breast cancer did. Tumor repertoires ranked between lymph nodes and nontumor tissue in diversity, with V and J gene preferences. That most tumor T cells come from lymph nodes remained unproven.

The length of the CDR3 is 14 residues. CDR1 and CDR2 from the germline V gene are SGHRS and YFSETQ. V dropped 4 bases and J dropped 3 bases, with 10 bases sitting between them. Each CDR3 protein is one row after TCRdb ran MiXCR on the multiplex PCR reads. Among over 200,000 distinct CDR3 sequences listed, roughly 32% were seen once. The sequencing input was axillary lymph node tissue. The chain carries TRBV5-1 and TRBJ1-4; D gene ambiguous. This clonotype was obtained from a female donor with breast cancer. Some clones in this sample may be carry-over from other donors' samples. The CDR3 here is CASSPGEANEKLFF. CDR3 coding DNA: TGCGCCAGCAGCCCGGGAGAGGCTAATGAAAAACTGTTTTTT.